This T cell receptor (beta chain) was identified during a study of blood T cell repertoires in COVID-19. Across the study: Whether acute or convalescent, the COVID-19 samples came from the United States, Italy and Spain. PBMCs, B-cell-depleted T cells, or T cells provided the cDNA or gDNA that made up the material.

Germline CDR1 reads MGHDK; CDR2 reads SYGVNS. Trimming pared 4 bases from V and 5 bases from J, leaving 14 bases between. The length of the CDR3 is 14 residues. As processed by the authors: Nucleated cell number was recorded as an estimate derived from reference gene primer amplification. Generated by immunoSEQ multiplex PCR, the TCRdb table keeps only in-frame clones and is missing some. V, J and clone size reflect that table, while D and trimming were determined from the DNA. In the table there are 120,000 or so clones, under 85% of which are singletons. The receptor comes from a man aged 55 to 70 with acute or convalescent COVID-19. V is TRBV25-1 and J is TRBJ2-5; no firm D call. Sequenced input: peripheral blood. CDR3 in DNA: TGTGCCAGCAGTGGTCTAAATATCGAGGAGACCCAGTACTTC. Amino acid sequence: CASSGLNIEETQYF.